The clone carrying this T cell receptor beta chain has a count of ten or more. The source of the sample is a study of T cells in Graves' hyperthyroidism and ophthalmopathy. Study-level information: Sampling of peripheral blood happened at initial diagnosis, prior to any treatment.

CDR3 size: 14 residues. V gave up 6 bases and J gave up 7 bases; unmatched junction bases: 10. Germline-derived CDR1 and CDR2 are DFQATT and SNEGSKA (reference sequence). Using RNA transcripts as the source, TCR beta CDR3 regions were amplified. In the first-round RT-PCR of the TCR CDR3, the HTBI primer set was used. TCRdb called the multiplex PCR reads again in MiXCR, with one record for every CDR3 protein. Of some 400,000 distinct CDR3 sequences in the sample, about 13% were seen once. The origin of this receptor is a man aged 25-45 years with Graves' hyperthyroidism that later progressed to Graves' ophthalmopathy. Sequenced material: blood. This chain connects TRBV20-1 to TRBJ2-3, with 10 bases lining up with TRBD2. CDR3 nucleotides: TGCAGTGCCCCGGACCGGACTAGCGGACATACGCAGTATTTT. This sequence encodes CSAPDRTSGHTQYF.